This TCR beta chain was profiled in a study of blood T cell repertoires in COVID-19. Study background: Samples taken during acute and convalescent COVID-19 were collected in the United States, Italy and Spain. From T cells, B-cell-depleted T cells, or PBMCs came the material, which was cDNA or gDNA.

Per the authors' pipeline: Amplification with reference gene primers provided the estimates of nucleated cell counts. Data came from immunoSEQ multiplex PCR; TCRdb stores just in-frame clones and leaves some out. V and J calls and clone size follow that table, whereas D and trimming were derived from the DNA. The sample shows 150,000 to 200,000 clones, about nine tenths of them seen only once. Trimming at V came to 3 bases and at J to 8 bases, leaving 6 bases not matched to a gene. This CDR3 spans 14 amino acids. Looked up from germline, CDR1 is SGHRS and CDR2 is YFSETQ. Sequenced material: peripheral blood. This clonotype was sampled from a man between 18 and 29 years old who had recovered from COVID-19. The chain couples TRBV5-1 to TRBJ1-2; 11 positions match TRBD1. CDR3 region: CASSSDRGRLGYTF. DNA of the CDR3: TGCGCCAGCAGCTCGGACAGGGGGCGCCTAGGCTACACCTTC. The whole variable domain, remainder taken from reference TRBV5-1 and TRBJ1-2, is KAGVTQTPRYLIKTRGQQVTLSCSPISGHRSVSWYQQTPGQGLQFLFEYFSETQRNKGNFPGRFSGRQFSNSRSEMNVSTLELGDSALYLCASSSDRGRLGYTFGSGTRLTVV.